This T cell receptor beta chain was identified in a study of vaccination and CD4 T cells after COVID-19. Study as a whole: SARS-CoV-2 PCR on nasal swabs had been positive for the convalescent patients; some ten were mild and one was severe. Post-diagnosis, post-COVID samples were collected after a median approximately 92 days, ranging 35 to 161.

The sample's treatment: approximately 10-day PBMC culture with coronavirus spike peptide pools or control peptides (ViraFEST assay). Sequencing of the DNA from cultured CD4+ T cells was carried out with the Oncomine TCR Beta short-read assay. The template was genomic DNA from cultured CD4+ T cells. TCRdb recomputed calls from the PCR reads with MiXCR, one row per CDR3 protein. The repertoire has around 21,000 distinct CDR3 sequences, roughly 50% of them found once; the top ten carry roughly 10%. After removal of 0 bases from V and 7 bases from J, the junction contained 0 bases not matched to a gene. CDR3 size: 14 residues. Germline CDR1 SEHNR, CDR2 FQNEAQ (reference sequence). To note about this clonotype: Its antigen is undetermined.

Material for sequencing was CD4+ T cells from blood, cultured in vitro. The chain joins TRBV7-9 to TRBJ1-6, with 7 positions matching TRBD1. The TCR was taken from a human donor who had recovered from COVID-19. CDR3 region: CASSLAQGNSPLHF. CDR3 coding DNA: TGTGCCAGCAGCTTAGCACAGGGGAATTCACCCCTCCACTTT.